This passage covers 32 T cell receptor beta chains from one sample sequenced in a study of neurological immune-mediated disorders. TCRdb re-derived calls from the 5' RACE reads in MiXCR, one entry per CDR3 protein. The sample gives roughly 80,000 distinct CDR3 sequences, 15% to 20% of which show up once; 15% to 19% is in the top ten. The sample consisted of PBMCs. These receptors were obtained from a woman between 40 and 50 years old in good health.

The rearrangement links TRBV5-5 to TRBJ1-5; a possible D gene is TRBD1 (5 bases). CDR1 is SGHKS and CDR2 is YYEKEE in the germline V gene (reference sequence). The CDR3 runs to 14 residues. The V end was cut by 4 bases, the J end by 7 bases, with 15 bases between. The CDR3 nucleotides read TGTGCCAGCAGCCTTTGGGGGGAAAGACAGCCCCAGCATTTT. Amino acids: CASSLWGERQPQHF.

This clonotype showed up many times. CDR3 nucleotide sequence: TGCGCCAGCAGCTTGATGGCAGAGAAAGAGACCCAGTACTTC. It specifies CASSLMAEKETQYF. The V gene is TRBV5-1, the J gene TRBJ2-5; D gene uncertain. The CDR3 sequence is 14 residues long. The germline gives CDR1 SGHRS, CDR2 YFSETQ. Trimming stripped 1 base from V and 3 bases from J, with 10 bases between.

This clonotype came up a few times. The chain joins TRBV20-1 to TRBJ2-5; 7 bases align to TRBD1. The germline V gene encodes CDR1 DFQATT and CDR2 SNEGSKA (reference sequence). The CDR3 length is 13 residues. Trimming cost V 7 bases and J 8 bases; bases outside gene matches: 13. The CDR3 nucleotides read TGCAGTGGAGGGGGCGATTCCACAGGTACCCAGTACTTC. Its translation is CSGGGDSTGTQYF.

The chain joins TRBV6-5 to TRBJ2-7; D possibly matches TRBD1 or TRBD2 (5 bases each). Germline CDR1 and CDR2: MNHEY and SVGAGI. CDR3 length: 18 amino acids. With 2 bases removed from V and 2 bases from J, the gap between germline ends came to 22 bases. The CDR3 loop is CASSYGPLSIGGPYEQYF. The DNA of the CDR3 is TGTGCCAGCAGTTACGGCCCCCTCTCCATTGGGGGTCCCTACGAGCAGTACTTC.

This chain uses TRBV7-2 with TRBJ2-1; D remains unclear. V was pared by 4 bases and J by 7 bases, with 11 bases between. The CDR3 is 13 amino acids. Germline CDR1 SGHTA, CDR2 FQGNSA. The DNA for the CDR3 is TGTGCCAGCAGCTCCAGACGCTGGAATGAGCAGTTCTTC. Its protein is CASSSRRWNEQFF.

This clonotype was seen at least ten times. The V gene is TRBV5-6, the J gene TRBJ2-4, with a weak D call TRBD1 (7 bases). This CDR3 spans 15 amino acids. Germline values: CDR1 SGHDT, CDR2 YYEEEE. The V end lost 4 bases, the J end lost 6 bases, and 17 bases lay between the germline ends. In nucleotides, the CDR3 is TGTGCCAGCAGCACGAATCAGGGGGGCCGAAACATTCAGTACTTC. This translates into CASSTNQGGRNIQYF.

Regarding this clonotype: A much larger clone sits a single nucleotide away, making a read error possible. This chain links TRBV6-5 with TRBJ2-5; D is unresolved. The CDR3 is 13 amino acids. V lost 6 bases and J lost 4, with 12 bases in between. The germline CDR1 and CDR2 sequences are MNHEY and SVGAGI. CDR3 bases: TGTGCCAGCAGGGCGCCAGCCCCAGAGACCCAGTACTTC. Translated: CASRAPAPETQYF.

This clonotype was detected many times. This rearrangement joins TRBV20-1 to TRBJ2-7; TRBD1 matches at 10 bases. Germline loops: CDR1 DFQATT, CDR2 SNEGSKA (reference sequence). The CDR3 covers 13 residues. Trimming cost V 7 bases and J 3 bases; bases outside gene matches: 6. The CDR3 nucleotides are TGCAGTGTTAACCGGGACAGGGGCTACGAGCAGTACGTC. Protein sequence: CSVNRDRGYEQYV.

This clonotype was recorded many times. DNA of the CDR3: TGTGCCAGCAGCTCCCATACCTCGGGGGGGCCGGATACGCAGTATTTT. As protein: CASSSHTSGGPDTQYF. This chain uses TRBV7-2 with TRBJ2-3; 8 nucleotides align to TRBD2. V lost 4 bases and J lost 6; bases outside the gene matches: 12. CDR1 SGHTA and CDR2 FQGNSA come from the germline V gene. The CDR3 runs to 16 residues. Variable domain in full (rest from reference TRBV7-2 and TRBJ2-3): GAGVSQSPSNKVTEKGKDVELRCDPISGHTALYWYRQSLGQGLEFLIYFQGNSAPDKSGLPSDRFSAERTGGSVSTLTIQRTQQEDSAVYLCASSSHTSGGPDTQYFGPGTRLTVL.

V usage is TRBV5-1 and J usage is TRBJ2-5; 9 bases are shared with TRBD1. This CDR3 is built from 15 residues. Looked up from germline, CDR1 is SGHRS and CDR2 is YFSETQ. The J segment lost 5 bases and the V segment lost 3 bases, leaving 8 bases of the junction unmatched. The CDR3 protein is CASSWGQGFVETQYF. CDR3 DNA sequence: TGCGCCAGCAGCTGGGGACAGGGTTTCGTGGAGACCCAGTACTTC.

The sample holds a few counts of this clonotype. V usage is TRBV7-3 and J usage is TRBJ2-3; D unclear. Between the trimmed V and J ends, which lost 5 bases and 4 bases, there was a span of 10 bases. The CDR3 length is 13 residues. The germline CDR1 and CDR2 sequences are SGHTA and FQGTGA. The CDR3 reads CASSPSMADTQYF. For the CDR3, the DNA is TGTGCCAGCAGCCCGTCCATGGCAGATACGCAGTATTTT. Full variable domain (remainder filled in from reference TRBV7-3 and TRBJ2-3): GAGVSQTPSNKVTEKGKYVELRCDPISGHTALYWYRQSLGQGPEFLIYFQGTGAADDSGLPNDRFFAVRPEGSVSTLKIQRTERGDSAVYLCASSPSMADTQYFGPGTRLTVL.

In this sample, this clonotype turned up many times. The chain combines TRBV7-2 with TRBJ1-2; TRBD1 matches at 8 bases. Trimming took 1 base from V and 4 from J; bases not matched to a gene: 5. CDR1 and CDR2 from the germline V gene are SGHTA and FQGNSA. CDR3 length: 15 amino acids. CDR3: CASSLVGQGAYGYTF. The CDR3 DNA follows: TGTGCCAGCAGCTTAGTCGGACAGGGAGCCTATGGCTACACCTTC.

The chain is built from TRBV6-1 and TRBJ2-1; 7 bases fit TRBD2. This CDR3 has 15 amino acids. Germline V CDR1 and CDR2: MNHNS, SASEGT. Germline trimming cut 5 bases from V and 9 bases from J; bases unmatched to any gene: 13. CDR3 coding DNA: TGTGCCAGCAGTCTAGAAGGGAGCGGGAATGGTGAGCAGTTCTTC. It encodes CASSLEGSGNGEQFF.

This clonotype was seen many times. The V gene is TRBV6-2 or TRBV6-3, the J gene TRBJ2-7; D might be TRBD1 (6 bases). Deletions cut 6 bases from V and 6 bases from J, with 21 bases between. Germline CDR1 is MNHEY and CDR2 is SVGEGT. The CDR3 length is 15 residues. CDR3 sequence reads: CASRLKYSRGSEQYV. CDR3 DNA sequence: TGTGCCAGCAGGCTAAAGTATTCGAGGGGGTCCGAGCAGTACGTC.

This clonotype was observed at least ten times. Here the CDR3 DNA reads TGCGCCAGCAGCCAGAACCGGGACGGGGGAGATACGCAGTATTTT. This gives the protein CASSQNRDGGDTQYF. The chain uses TRBV4-3 and TRBJ2-3; weak D call: TRBD2 (6 bases). CDR1 is LGHNA, CDR2 YSLEER, per germline. The CDR3 contains 15 residues. With 3 bases removed from V and 5 bases from J, the gap between germline ends came to 15 bases.

This clonotype came up many times. The rearrangement links TRBV7-2 to TRBJ1-5, with D possibly matching TRBD1 (5 bases). Germline V gene data show CDR1 as SGHTA and CDR2 as FQGNSA. The CDR3 contains 13 residues. Trimming took off 5 bases at V and 3 bases at J, with 8 bases between the two ends. The CDR3 nucleotides are TGTGCCAGCAGCACGGACATCAATCAGCCCCAGCATTTT. Translation: CASSTDINQPQHF.

The chain recombines TRBV4-1 with TRBJ1-6; no reliable D call. V lost 8 bases and J 6 bases, leaving 14 bases between the germline ends. This CDR3 has 14 amino acids. CDR1 and CDR2 (germline): MGHRA, YSYEKL. The CDR3: CASGMGATNSPLHF. Here the CDR3 DNA reads TGCGCCAGCGGAATGGGCGCCACTAATTCACCCCTCCACTTT.

This clonotype was seen a handful of times. The rearrangement uses TRBV6-2 or TRBV6-3 and TRBJ1-1; D is perhaps TRBD1 (5 bases). Germline V gene lookup returns CDR1 MNHEY and CDR2 SVGEGT. This CDR3 comprises 14 residues. With 2 bases removed from V and 2 bases from J, the gap between germline ends came to 9 bases. The CDR3 sequence: CASSYPTGNTEAFF. The CDR3, as DNA: TGTGCCAGCAGTTACCCTACAGGTAACACTGAAGCTTTCTTT.

This clonotype showed up just a few times. The chain links TRBV9 to TRBJ2-1, with unresolved D. V dropped 3 bases and J dropped 0 bases, with 10 bases sitting between them. CDR3 length: 15 residues. Germline V gives CDR1 SGDLS, CDR2 YYNGEE. The CDR3 DNA follows: TGTGCCAGCAGCGAGGGCAGTGGCTCCTACAATGAGCAGTTCTTC. Translating gives CASSEGSGSYNEQFF.

The rearrangement links TRBV7-8 to TRBJ2-7; a possible D gene is TRBD1 (5 bases). The germline gives CDR1 SGHVS, CDR2 FQNEAQ. The V end was cut by 5 bases, the J end by 3 bases, with 14 bases between. This CDR3 is built from 14 residues. CDR3 DNA: TGTGCCAGCAGCCCCCAGGGCAAGGTCTACGAGCAGTACGTC. It specifies CASSPQGKVYEQYV.

This clonotype was counted ten times or more. This chain uses TRBV5-1 with TRBJ1-4; TRBD1 matches 8 bases. This CDR3 contains 15 residues. The V gene's germline CDR1 is SGHRS and CDR2 YFSETQ. Losses at the gene ends were 2 bases for V and 5 bases for J; bases not matched to a gene: 5. This chain's CDR3 is CASSLFSGGNEKLFF. The CDR3 region has the DNA TGCGCCAGCAGCTTATTCTCAGGGGGCAATGAAAAACTGTTTTTT.

This clonotype was observed a handful of times. The V and J genes are TRBV5-6 and TRBJ1-1, with a possible D match to TRBD1 (5 bases). Trimming pared 0 bases from V and 3 bases from J, leaving 15 bases between. The germline V gene has CDR1 SGHDT and CDR2 YYEEEE. The CDR3 extends over 16 amino acids. CDR3 sequence (DNA): TGTGCCAGCAGCTTGGCCGGGGCCTGGAGGGACACTGAAGCTTTCTTT. Translating gives CASSLAGAWRDTEAFF.

This clonotype came up many times. The gene calls are TRBV9 and TRBJ1-3; D possibly corresponds to TRBD1 (6 bases). This CDR3 is 17 amino acids long. The ends were cut back, 3 bases at V and 2 bases at J, with 18 bases in the middle. Germline V lookup: CDR1 SGDLS, CDR2 YYNGEE. The CDR3 nucleotides are TGTGCCAGCAGCGCCTCGACAGGATTTCTTGCTGGAAACACCATATATTTT. It yields the protein CASSASTGFLAGNTIYF.

This clonotype showed up many times. The chain recombines TRBV5-1 with TRBJ1-1; D is possibly TRBD1 (6 bases). Germline values: CDR1 SGHRS, CDR2 YFSETQ. The CDR3 runs to 14 residues. V was pared by 0 bases and J by 3 bases, with 9 bases between. As DNA, the CDR3 is TGCGCCAGCAGCTTGGACAGGGTCGACACTGAAGCTTTCTTT. Protein sequence: CASSLDRVDTEAFF.

Ten or more counts support this clonotype. Relative to the germline gene, one junction end is altered; a read error may explain this. This rearrangement joins TRBV7-7 to TRBJ2-1; D is unresolved. This CDR3 comprises 13 residues. The germline CDR1 and CDR2 sequences are SSHAT and FNYEAQ (reference sequence). CDR3 nucleotide sequence: TGTGCTAGCAGCTTAGGGCATTACAATGAGCAGTTCTTC. Amino acid sequence: CASSLGHYNEQFF. Complete variable domain (other parts from reference TRBV7-7 and TRBJ2-1): GAGVSQSPRYKVTKRGQDVTLRCDPISSHATLYWYQQALGQGPEFLTYFNYEAQPDKSGLPSDRFSAERPEGSISTLTIQRTEQRDSAMYRCASSLGHYNEQFFGPGTRLTVL.

Ten or more counts support this clonotype. The chain combines TRBV10-3 with TRBJ2-2, with 7 bases that match TRBD1. V was pared by 6 bases and J by 6 bases, with 4 bases of the junction left unmatched. Germline V CDR1 and CDR2: ENHRY, SYGVKD. The CDR3 contains 13 residues. The CDR3 nucleotides read TGTGCCATCAGCAAACAGGGGTCCGGGGAGCTGTTTTTT. It translates to CAISKQGSGELFF.

This clonotype was counted ten times or more. The CDR3 region is CASSLALGGTGELFF. The CDR3 DNA follows: TGTGCCAGCAGTTTAGCGCTTGGGGGGACTGGGGAGCTGTTTTTT. This chain links TRBV12-3 or TRBV12-4 with TRBJ2-2, with a tentative D call TRBD2 (6 bases). V lost 0 bases, J lost 8 bases, and 13 bases lay in between. This CDR3 is 15 amino acids long.

This clonotype was picked up many times. V is TRBV3-1 and J is TRBJ2-3; D unresolved. The CDR3 loop spans 12 amino acids. The V end lost 1 base, the J end lost 5 bases, and 4 bases lay between the germline ends. Germline CDR1 and CDR2: LGHDT and YNNKEL (reference sequence). The CDR3 loop reads CASSQVKDTQYF. CDR3 DNA: TGTGCCAGCAGCCAAGTGAAAGATACGCAGTATTTT.

This clonotype has at least ten counts. The rearrangement joins TRBV10-3 to TRBJ2-3, with 8 nucleotides matching TRBD1. Germline-derived CDR1 and CDR2 are ENHRY and SYGVKD. The CDR3 loop spans 15 amino acids. With 2 bases clipped from V and 2 bases from J, the junction kept 3 bases outside the gene matches. The CDR3 loop reads CAISERTGTTDTQYF. The CDR3 DNA reads as TGTGCCATCAGTGAGCGGACAGGGACCACAGATACGCAGTATTTT.

This clonotype appeared a single time. The chain joins TRBV12-3 or TRBV12-4 to TRBJ2-2; either TRBD1 or TRBD2 may supply D (5 bases each). The CDR3 is 12 amino acids. Between the trimmed V and J ends, which lost 6 bases and 5 bases, there was a span of 7 bases. The CDR3 DNA sequence: TGTGCCAGCAGGAGGGGAACCGGGGAGCTGTTTTTT. It yields the protein CASRRGTGELFF.

Ten or more counts support this clonotype. The V and J genes are TRBV20-1 and TRBJ1-1; no clear D. The CDR3 contains 15 residues. Germline CDR1 reads DFQATT; CDR2 reads SNEGSKA (reference sequence). Trimming cost V 5 bases and J 0 bases, with 16 bases left between them. CDR3 sequence: CSAARSWEVNTEAFF. The CDR3 coding sequence is TGCAGTGCTGCCCGTTCCTGGGAGGTGAACACTGAAGCTTTCTTT.

This clonotype has a count of ten or more. The V and J genes are TRBV5-6 and TRBJ2-1; 10 nucleotides line up with TRBD2. Trimming took 2 bases from V and 3 from J; bases not matched to a gene: 11. Germline V gene sequence: CDR1 SGHDT, CDR2 YYEEEE. The CDR3 covers 18 residues. CDR3 loop: CASSLPGLARGLYNEQFF. CDR3 DNA: TGTGCCAGCAGCTTACCGGGACTAGCGAGGGGTCTCTACAATGAGCAGTTCTTC.